The clone carrying this T cell receptor beta chain was observed a single time. Between the trimmed V and J ends, which lost 3 bases and 6 bases, there was a span of 6 bases. CDR1 WNHNN and CDR2 SYGVQD come from the germline V gene (reference sequence). The CDR3 length is 12 residues. The data originate from a study of cytomegalovirus exposure and HLA in healthy donors. Vbeta (60) and Jbeta (13) primers were used in the PCR. TCRdb's table, derived via immunoSEQ multiplex PCR, lists solely in-frame clones and lacks some. The sample holds under 200,000 clones, roughly 80% seen once. This sequence originates from a female donor in good health and CMV-seronegative. The V gene is TRBV10-1, the J gene TRBJ1-5, with D possibly matching TRBD1 (6 bases). Sequenced sample: PBMCs. The CDR3 nucleotides are TGCGCCAGCAGTGAAGGGGGTCAGCCCCAGCATTTT. This codes for CASSEGGQPQHF.